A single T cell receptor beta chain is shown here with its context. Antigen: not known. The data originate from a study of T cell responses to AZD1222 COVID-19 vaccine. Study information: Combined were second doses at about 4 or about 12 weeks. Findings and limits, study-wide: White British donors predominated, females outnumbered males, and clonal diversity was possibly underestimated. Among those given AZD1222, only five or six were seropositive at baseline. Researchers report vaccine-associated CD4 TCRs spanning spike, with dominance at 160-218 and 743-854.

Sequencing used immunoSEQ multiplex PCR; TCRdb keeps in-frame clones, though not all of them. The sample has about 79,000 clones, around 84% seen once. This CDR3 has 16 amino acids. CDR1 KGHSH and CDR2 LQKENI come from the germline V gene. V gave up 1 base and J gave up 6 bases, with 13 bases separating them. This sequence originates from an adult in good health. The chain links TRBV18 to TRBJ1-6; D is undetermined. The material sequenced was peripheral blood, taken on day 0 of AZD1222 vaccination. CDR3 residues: CASSPQERGSNSPLHF. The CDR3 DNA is TGTGCCAGCTCACCACAGGAGCGAGGGTCTAATTCACCCCTCCACTTT. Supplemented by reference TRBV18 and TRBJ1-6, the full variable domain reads NAGVMQNPRHLVRRRGQEARLRCSPMKGHSHVYWYRQLPEEGLKFMVYLQKENIIDESGMPKERFSAEFPKEGPSILRIQQVVRGDSAAYFCASSPQERGSNSPLHFGNGTRLTVT.